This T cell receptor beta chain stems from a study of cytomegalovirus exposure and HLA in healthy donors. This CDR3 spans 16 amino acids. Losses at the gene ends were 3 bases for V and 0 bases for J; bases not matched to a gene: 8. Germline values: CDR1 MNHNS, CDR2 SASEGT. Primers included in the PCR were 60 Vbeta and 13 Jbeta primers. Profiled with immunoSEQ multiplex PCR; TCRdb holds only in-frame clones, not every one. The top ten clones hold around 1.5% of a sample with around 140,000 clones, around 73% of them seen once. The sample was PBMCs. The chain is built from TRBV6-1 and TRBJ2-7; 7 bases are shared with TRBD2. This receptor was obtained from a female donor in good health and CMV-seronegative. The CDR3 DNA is TGTGCCAGCAGTGAGGCTAGCGGTAATCCCTCCTACGAGCAGTACTTC. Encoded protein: CASSEASGNPSYEQYF.